A single sample gave rise to the 7 T cell receptor beta chains below, sequenced in a study of blood T cell repertoires in COVID-19 (TCRdb year 2020). The library was built by means of the immunoSEQ multiplex PCR assay. TCRdb holds this immuneACCESS table with in-frame rearrangements only. Some clones are missing; in checked studies, unresolved V genes explain under half, and the rest has no known cause. In this sample the table shows fewer than 350,000 clones, under 90% of which occur a single time. Approximately 5.5% of the sample goes to the ten largest clones. Material: PBMCs or T cells enriched from blood (not recorded which). The receptors shown here come from a man in his 60s who had recovered from COVID-19.

The chain recombines TRBV19 with TRBJ2-1; TRBD2 might be the D (5 bases). Trimming took 9 bases from V and 4 from J, leaving 10 bases between them. The CDR3 covers 12 residues. Germline values: CDR1 LNHDA, CDR2 SQIVND (reference sequence). CDR3 bases: TGTGCCAGCTCACCGGGGTACAATGAGCAGTTCTTC. This translates into CASSPGYNEQFF.

V is TRBV28 and J is TRBJ1-2; possibly TRBD1 for D (5 bases). There are 13 residues in the CDR3. The V gene lost 2 bases and the J gene lost 3 bases, with 7 bases spanning the gap. CDR1 MDHEN and CDR2 SYDVKM come from the germline V gene. As DNA, the CDR3 is TGTGCCAGCAGTTTAGGACACTACTATGGCTACACCTTC. Its translation is CASSLGHYYGYTF.

V is TRBV6-5 and J is TRBJ1-2; possible D gene TRBD1, 5 bases. V was clipped by 6 bases and J by 4 bases, with 9 bases between them. This CDR3 region has 12 residues. Germline CDR1 MNHEY, CDR2 SVGAGI. CDR3 sequence (DNA): TGTGCCAGCAGCTCCGGGGGCTATGGCTACACCTTC. Its translation: CASSSGGYGYTF.

The chain employs TRBV7-9 and TRBJ1-2; D remains ambiguous. Trimming cost V 1 base and J 3 bases, with 9 bases left between them. This CDR3 has 14 residues. Germline V lookup: CDR1 SEHNR, CDR2 FQNEAQ (reference sequence). Here the CDR3 reads CASSLGAGHYGYTF. The CDR3 coding sequence is TGTGCCAGCAGCTTAGGAGCAGGTCACTATGGCTACACCTTC.

This chain connects TRBV21-1 to TRBJ2-7; TRBD2, as called in the table, went unchecked against the DNA. TRBV21-1 is tagged as a pseudogene. CDR3 length equals 17 residues. CDR3 nucleotide sequence: TGTGCCAGCAGCAAATGGAGTGGCGGCGGGAGGGCCACCGAGCAGTACTTC. As protein: CASSKWSGGGRATEQYF.

The chain uses TRBV30 and TRBJ2-4; D not resolved. The V gene's germline CDR1 is GTSNPN and CDR2 SVGIG (reference sequence). This CDR3 has 14 amino acids. V lost 0 bases and J lost 6, with 12 bases in between. The CDR3 DNA follows: TGTGCCTGGAGTGTCTCTCCAGGCCTAAACATTCAGTACTTC. Its translation is CAWSVSPGLNIQYF.

This sequence joins TRBV11-2 and TRBJ1-1; 8 bases align to TRBD1. The CDR3 runs to 15 residues. The junction had 5 bases not matched to a gene; V was cut back by 4 bases and J by 1 base. The germline V gene encodes CDR1 SGHAT and CDR2 FQNNGV. CDR3 region: CASSYTGGGNTEAFF. As DNA, the CDR3 is TGTGCCAGCAGCTACACAGGGGGTGGGAACACTGAAGCTTTCTTT.